This T cell receptor beta chain emerged from a study of T cell responses to AZD1222 COVID-19 vaccine. Only in-frame clones appear in the TCRdb table, and some are missing; sequencing was by immunoSEQ multiplex PCR. The sample includes tens of thousands of clones, approximately 91% seen only once; the top ten take roughly 20%. CDR1 is SGHRS, CDR2 YFSETQ, per germline. The CDR3 sequence is 15 residues long. Deletions cut 4 bases from V and 2 bases from J, with 13 bases between. The source material was peripheral blood, sampled on day 0 of AZD1222 vaccination. The clonotype originates from an adult in good health. The V gene is TRBV5-1, the J gene TRBJ1-3; no clear D gene. This CDR3 is CASSLSPGAGNTIYF. DNA for the CDR3: TGCGCCAGCAGCCTATCCCCGGGAGCTGGAAACACCATATATTTT.